Listed below are T cell receptor beta chains from one sample, sequenced in a study of OX40 agonist ivuxolimab in advanced cancers. Clones were sequenced by immunoSEQ multiplex PCR, and TCRdb holds only the in-frame ones, with some missing. The sample lists tens of thousands of clones, roughly 80% seen once, with under 3.5% in the top ten. This material consisted of CD4+ or CD8+ T cells sorted from blood, taken in a trial of the OX40 agonist ivuxolimab. The source is an adult with an advanced solid tumor such as melanoma, head and neck, liver or kidney cancer. Each CDR3 is given with its conserved first and last residue.

TRBV28,CASRLTTGGFNQPQHF
TRBV11-1,CASSLEVRGYEQYF
TRBV7-2,CASSLAGRGRSEKLFF
TRBV7-9,CASSPRGRSGGEQYF
TRBV28,CASDGTPRGGTQYF
TRBV6-6,CASNSLGQGSNQPQHF
TRBV18,CASSPQRGAPDTQYF
TRBV11-3,CASSSTGTQDTQYF
TRBV6-5,CASTQTGTATQGYTF
TRBV5-6,CASSPGGRTEAFF
TRBV7-3,CASSPVEGDTQYF
TRBV18,CASSPLQGMNTEAFF
TRBV7-2,CASSRDSYNSPLHF
TRBV11-1,CASSPRHELANTGELFF
TRBV5-4,CASSLAGTGEQYF
TRBV27,CASSPSLGAGSGTEAFF
TRBV5-8,CASSLLGFNEQFF
TRBV4-1,CASSRLAGLSPDTDTQYF
TRBV4-1,CASSQNRDIQETQYF
TRBV19,CASSNTGGYQPQHF
TRBV2,CASSENSGPGELFF
TRBV10-3,CAISEYEGRTTLATNEKLFF
TRBV21-1,CASSKCGPGNPGNTIYF
TRBV7-2,CASSWDRANTEAFF
TRBV6-1,CATQRGTLGNTEAFF
TRBV11-2,CASSLERGREAFF
TRBV6-5,CASRFTSGAYNEQFF
TRBV6-1,CASRPGQQETQYF
TRBV18,CASSPDIQDEQFF
TRBV5-8,CASSKRTPARGNTIYF
TRBV27,CASSPDQATQYF
TRBV5-4,CASSLRGLNYGYTF
TRBV7-2,CASSLRGIDQETQYF
TRBV27,CASSPNDRGLLSGANVLTF
TRBV25-1,CATGGAKNTEAFF
TRBV21-1,CASSHTRGRLAGDYNEQFF
TRBV7-6,CASSAGTNNEQFF
TRBV7-2,CASRAAWGRTGELFF
TRBV19,CASTPADLGSGNTIYF
TRBV2,CASSRESSNQPQHF
TRBV6-1,CASRQQGYSGNTIYF
TRBV20-1,CSARDRVGYTF
TRBV7-2,CASSPGIRGSDTQYF
TRBV6-5,CASSDPGQSYEQYF
TRBV5-4,CASSLASENEQFF
TRBV28,CASKAGGNTEAFF
TRBV5-4,CASSSLPTGGDTQYF
TRBV10-3,CAISESRDQPQHF
TRBV7-3,CASSPTVMNTEAFF
TRBV5-1,CASSETPASTDTQYF
TRBV9,CASSVSQGQSQETQYF
TRBV6-1,CASRTSYEQYF